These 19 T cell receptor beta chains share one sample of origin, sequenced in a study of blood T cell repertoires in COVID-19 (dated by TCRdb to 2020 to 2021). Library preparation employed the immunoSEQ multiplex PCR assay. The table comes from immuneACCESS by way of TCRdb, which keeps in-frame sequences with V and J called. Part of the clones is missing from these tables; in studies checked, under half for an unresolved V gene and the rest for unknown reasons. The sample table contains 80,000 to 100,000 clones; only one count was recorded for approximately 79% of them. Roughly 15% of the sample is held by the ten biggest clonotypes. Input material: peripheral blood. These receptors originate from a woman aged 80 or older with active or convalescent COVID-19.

The CDR3, as DNA: TGTGCCAGCAGTTACTCTTCCGGGGTCACCGGGGAGCTGTTTTTT. Translation gives CASSYSSGVTGELFF. The rearrangement links TRBV6-5 to TRBJ2-2, with D possibly TRBD2 on 5 matching bases. The CDR3 is 15 residues long. Germline V gives CDR1 MNHEY, CDR2 SVGAGI. The V end was cut by 0 bases, the J end by 4 bases, with 9 bases between.

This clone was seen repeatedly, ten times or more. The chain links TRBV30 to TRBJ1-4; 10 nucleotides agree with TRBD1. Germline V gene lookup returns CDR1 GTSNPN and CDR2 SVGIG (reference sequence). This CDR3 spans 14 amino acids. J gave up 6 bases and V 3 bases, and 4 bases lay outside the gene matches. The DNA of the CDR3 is TGTGCCTGGAGACGACAGGGGGCGGATGAAAAACTGTTTTTT. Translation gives CAWRRQGADEKLFF.

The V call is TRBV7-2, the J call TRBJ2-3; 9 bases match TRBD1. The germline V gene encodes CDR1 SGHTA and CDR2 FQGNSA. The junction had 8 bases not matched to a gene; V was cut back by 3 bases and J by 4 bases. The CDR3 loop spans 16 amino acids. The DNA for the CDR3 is TGTGCCAGCAGCTTCGGGGGACAGGGTAGGGCAGATACGCAGTATTTT. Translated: CASSFGGQGRADTQYF.

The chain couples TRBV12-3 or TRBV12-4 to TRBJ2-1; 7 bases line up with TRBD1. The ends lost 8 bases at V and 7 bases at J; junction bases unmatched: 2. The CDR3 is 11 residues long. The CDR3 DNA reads TGTGCCAGCTCCAGGGGGAATGAGCAGTTCTTC. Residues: CASSRGNEQFF.

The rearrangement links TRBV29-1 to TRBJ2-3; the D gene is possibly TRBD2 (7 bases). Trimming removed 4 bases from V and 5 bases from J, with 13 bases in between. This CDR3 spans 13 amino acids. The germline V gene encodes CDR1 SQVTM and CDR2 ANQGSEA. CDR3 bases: TGCAGCGTTGGGGGAGGGGGAAAAGATACGCAGTATTTT. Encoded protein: CSVGGGGKDTQYF.

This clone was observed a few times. The CDR3 DNA reads TGCGCCAGCAGCCTACAGGGGGAGGATCAGCCCCAGCATTTT. Translation gives CASSLQGEDQPQHF. V and J are TRBV4-1 and TRBJ1-5; 8 bases are a match to TRBD1. This CDR3 is 14 amino acids long. Losses at the gene ends were 4 bases for V and 5 bases for J; bases not matched to a gene: 4. The germline CDR1 and CDR2 sequences are MGHRA and YSYEKL.

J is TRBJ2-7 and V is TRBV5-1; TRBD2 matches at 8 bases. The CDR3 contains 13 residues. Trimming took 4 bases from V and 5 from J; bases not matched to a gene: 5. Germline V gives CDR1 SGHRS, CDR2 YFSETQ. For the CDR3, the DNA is TGCGCCAGCAGCCCCGGGAGGGCGAACGAGCAGTACTTC. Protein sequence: CASSPGRANEQYF.

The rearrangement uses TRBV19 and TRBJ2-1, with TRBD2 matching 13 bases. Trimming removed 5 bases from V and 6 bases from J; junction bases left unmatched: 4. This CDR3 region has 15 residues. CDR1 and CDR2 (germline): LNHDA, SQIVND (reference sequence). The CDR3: CASSARTSGSNEQFF. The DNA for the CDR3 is TGTGCCAGTAGTGCCAGGACTAGCGGGAGCAATGAGCAGTTCTTC.

The CDR3 is CASTKFTDRGYGYTF. CDR3 in DNA: TGTGCCAGCACGAAATTTACAGACAGGGGGTATGGCTACACCTTC. The J gene is TRBJ1-2, the V gene TRBV7-2; 9 nucleotides agree with TRBD1. CDR3 size: 15 residues. V was pared by 7 bases and J by 5 bases, with 11 bases of the junction left unmatched. Germline values: CDR1 SGHTA, CDR2 FQGNSA.

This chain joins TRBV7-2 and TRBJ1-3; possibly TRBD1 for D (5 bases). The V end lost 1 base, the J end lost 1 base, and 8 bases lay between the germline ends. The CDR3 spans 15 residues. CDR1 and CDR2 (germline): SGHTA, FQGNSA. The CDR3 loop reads CASSLGQSSGNTIYF. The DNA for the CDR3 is TGTGCCAGCAGCTTAGGACAGTCTTCTGGAAACACCATATATTTT.

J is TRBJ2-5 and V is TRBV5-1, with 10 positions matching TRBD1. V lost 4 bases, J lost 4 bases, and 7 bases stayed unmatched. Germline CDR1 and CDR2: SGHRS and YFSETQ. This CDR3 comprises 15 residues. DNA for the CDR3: TGCGCCAGCAGCCCGGGACAGGGGCCGCGAGAGACCCAGTACTTC. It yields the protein CASSPGQGPRETQYF.

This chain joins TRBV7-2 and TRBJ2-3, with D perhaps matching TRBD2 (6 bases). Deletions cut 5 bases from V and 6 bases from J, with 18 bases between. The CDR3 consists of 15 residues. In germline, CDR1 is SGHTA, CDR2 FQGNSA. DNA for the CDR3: TGTGCCAGCAGCCACCGGGACGGACTATGGGATACGCAGTATTTT. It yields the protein CASSHRDGLWDTQYF. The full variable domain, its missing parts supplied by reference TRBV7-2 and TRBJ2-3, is GAGVSQSPSNKVTEKGKDVELRCDPISGHTALYWYRQSLGQGLEFLIYFQGNSAPDKSGLPSDRFSAERTGGSVSTLTIQRTQQEDSAVYLCASSHRDGLWDTQYFGPGTRLTVL.

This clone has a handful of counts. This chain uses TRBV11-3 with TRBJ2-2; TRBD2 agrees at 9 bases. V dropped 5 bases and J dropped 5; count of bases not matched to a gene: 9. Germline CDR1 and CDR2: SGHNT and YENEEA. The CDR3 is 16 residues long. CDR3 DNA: TGTGCCAGCAGCCCAGGGGTCCTAGCGGGGACCGGGGAGCTGTTTTTT. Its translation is CASSPGVLAGTGELFF.

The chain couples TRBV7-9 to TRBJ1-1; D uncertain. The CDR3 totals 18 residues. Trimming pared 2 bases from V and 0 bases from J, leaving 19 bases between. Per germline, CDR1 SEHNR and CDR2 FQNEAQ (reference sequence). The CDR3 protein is CASSLLEASDIMNTEAFF. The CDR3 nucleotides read TGTGCCAGCAGCTTATTGGAGGCCAGCGATATCATGAACACTGAAGCTTTCTTT.

Here the CDR3 reads CASSRGGGARGGYGYTF. The CDR3 DNA reads as TGTGCCAGCAGTCGAGGCGGGGGAGCGAGGGGAGGGTATGGCTACACCTTC. The chain has TRBV7-2 and TRBJ1-2; the D gene is possibly TRBD1 (5 bases). Trimming stripped 6 bases from V and 5 bases from J, with 25 bases between. Per the germline V gene, CDR1 is SGHTA and CDR2 is FQGNSA. The CDR3 is 17 amino acids. Full variable domain (missing parts from reference TRBV7-2 and TRBJ1-2): GAGVSQSPSNKVTEKGKDVELRCDPISGHTALYWYRQSLGQGLEFLIYFQGNSAPDKSGLPSDRFSAERTGGSVSTLTIQRTQQEDSAVYLCASSRGGGARGGYGYTFGSGTRLTVV.

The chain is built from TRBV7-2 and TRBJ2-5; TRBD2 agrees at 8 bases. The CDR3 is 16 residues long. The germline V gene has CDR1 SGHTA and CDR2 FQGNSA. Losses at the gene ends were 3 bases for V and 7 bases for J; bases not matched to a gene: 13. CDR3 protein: CASSFDSGGQARTQYF. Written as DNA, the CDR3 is TGTGCCAGCAGCTTTGACAGCGGGGGCCAAGCTAGGACCCAGTACTTC.

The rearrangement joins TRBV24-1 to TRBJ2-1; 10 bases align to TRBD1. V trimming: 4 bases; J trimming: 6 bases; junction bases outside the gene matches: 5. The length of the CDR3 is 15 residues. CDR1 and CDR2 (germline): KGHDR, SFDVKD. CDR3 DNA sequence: TGTGCCACCAGTGACTCCAGGACAGGGGGCAATGAGCAGTTCTTC. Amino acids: CATSDSRTGGNEQFF.

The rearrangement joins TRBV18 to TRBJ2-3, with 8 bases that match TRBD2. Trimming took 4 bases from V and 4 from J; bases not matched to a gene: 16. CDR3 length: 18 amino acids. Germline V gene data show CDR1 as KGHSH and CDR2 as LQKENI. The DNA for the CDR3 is TGTGCCAGCTCACACTCACAGCGGGGGCTTGCTTCGGCAGATACGCAGTATTTT. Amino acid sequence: CASSHSQRGLASADTQYF.

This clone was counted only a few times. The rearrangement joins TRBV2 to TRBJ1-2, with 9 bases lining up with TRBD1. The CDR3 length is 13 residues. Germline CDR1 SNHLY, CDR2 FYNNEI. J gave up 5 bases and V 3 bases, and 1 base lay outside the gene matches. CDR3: CASSEDRGYGYTF. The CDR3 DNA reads TGTGCCAGCAGTGAGGACAGGGGTTATGGCTACACCTTC.